This T cell receptor beta chain was sequenced during a study of T cell responses to AZD1222 COVID-19 vaccine. Whole-study findings and limits: Seropositive at baseline were only a handful of AZD1222 recipients. Vaccine-associated CD4 TCRs spanned spike, dominant at 160-218 and 743-854.

Analysis merged second doses at about 4 or about 12 weeks. The data were produced by immunoSEQ multiplex PCR, yet TCRdb's version contains in-frame clones alone and is incomplete. This repertoire shows 120,000 or so clones, about 79% found once; its top ten account for about 25%. As to this clone: Its specificity is unknown.

The germline gives CDR1 MRHNA, CDR2 SNTAGT. V gave up 6 bases and J gave up 1 base; unmatched junction bases: 6. The CDR3 is made up of 16 amino acids. Here the sequenced sample was peripheral blood, taken 28 days after the second AZD1222 dose. The receptor was isolated from an adult who received the AZD1222 COVID-19 vaccine. V and J are TRBV6-4 and TRBJ2-2; 9 nucleotides line up with TRBD2. This chain's CDR3 is CASSMFSGGNTGELFF. CDR3 nucleotide sequence: TGTGCCAGCAGCATGTTTAGCGGGGGGAACACCGGGGAGCTGTTTTTT.